The clone carrying this TCR beta chain turned up a few times. Per the germline V gene, CDR1 is LGHDT and CDR2 is YNNKEL (reference sequence). The V segment lost 5 bases and the J segment 2 bases; nucleotides outside the gene matches: 2. The CDR3 is 15 residues long. The sample comes from a study of blood T cell repertoires in COVID-19. Study context: The United States, Italy and Spain provided the acute and convalescent COVID-19 samples. T cells, B-cell-depleted T cells, or PBMCs supplied cDNA or gDNA.

In the authors' workflow: Estimation of nucleated cell counts relied on the amplification of reference gene primers. Sequenced by immunoSEQ multiplex PCR; TCRdb stores in-frame clones only, minus some. From that table come the V and J calls and clone size; the DNA was used to work out D and trimming. The sample shows roughly 150,000 clones, around nine tenths of them seen only once. The chain employs TRBV3-1 (or the pseudogene TRBV3-2) and TRBJ2-7; TRBD2 matches 14 bases. The source is a woman aged 70 to 79 with acute or convalescent COVID-19. Sequenced input: peripheral blood. The CDR3 here is CASSEGLAGAYEQYF. The CDR3 nucleotides are TGTGCCAGCAGCGAGGGACTAGCGGGGGCCTACGAGCAGTACTTC.